One and the same sample provided the 8 T cell receptor beta chains below, sequenced in a study of identical twins. MiXCR, applied by TCRdb to the 5' RACE reads, yields one record per CDR3 protein. The sample carries 500,000 to 700,000 distinct CDR3 sequences, roughly 6.6% recorded once. This same sample was also taken into another study, of yellow fever vaccine responses in identical twins.

The material sequenced was PBMCs. These receptors all come from a woman under 30 in good health.

The chain has TRBV6-4 and TRBJ2-3; tentative D call: TRBD2 (7 bases). Trimming left V 5 bases short and J 4 bases short, with 13 bases between. Germline-derived CDR1 and CDR2 are MRHNA and SNTAGT. The CDR3 sequence is 14 residues long. As DNA, the CDR3 is TGTGCCAGCAGTCGTGGGGGGGCCCCAGATACGCAGTATTTT. Its translation is CASSRGGAPDTQYF.

This sequence joins TRBV10-3 and TRBJ1-6, with D perhaps TRBD1 (6 bases). From germline, CDR1 is ENHRY and CDR2 SYGVKD. CDR3 size: 16 residues. V lost 3 bases and J 5 bases, leaving 14 bases between the germline ends. Here the CDR3 DNA reads TGTGCCATCAGTGACCCGGAGGACAGAAATAATTCACCCCTCCACTTT. The encoded protein is CAISDPEDRNNSPLHF.

The V gene is TRBV2, the J gene TRBJ2-1; D perhaps matches TRBD2 (5 bases). From germline, CDR1 is SNHLY and CDR2 FYNNEI. The CDR3 contains 15 residues. V was trimmed by 9 bases and J by 0 bases, leaving 15 bases between them. The CDR3 is CARRELGSSYNEQFF. The CDR3 DNA follows: TGTGCCAGGAGGGAGTTAGGGAGCTCCTACAATGAGCAGTTCTTC. The variable domain in full, with the rest retrieved from reference TRBV2 and TRBJ2-1, is EPEVTQTPSHQVTQMGQEVILRCVPISNHLYFYWYRQILGQKVEFLVSFYNNEISEKSEIFDDQFSVERPDGSNFTLKIRSTKLEDSAMYFCARRELGSSYNEQFFGPGTRLTVL.

The CDR3 region has the DNA TGCAGCGTTGATGGTCCCCTCGAGACCCAGTACTTC. Amino acids: CSVDGPLETQYF. The chain recombines TRBV29-1 with TRBJ2-5; D is uncertain. The CDR3 spans 12 residues. Germline lookup yields CDR1 SQVTM and CDR2 ANQGSEA. V was shortened by 3 bases and J by 5 bases, with 10 bases between the two germline ends.

The chain couples TRBV7-9 to TRBJ1-2, with TRBD1 matching over 9 bases. The germline V gene encodes CDR1 SEHNR and CDR2 FQNEAQ (reference sequence). Trimming cost V 5 bases and J 4 bases; bases outside gene matches: 8. The CDR3 is made up of 15 amino acids. The CDR3 loop reads CASSPPDRGPYGYTF. The CDR3 DNA reads as TGTGCCAGCAGCCCACCGGACAGGGGACCCTATGGCTACACCTTC.

In its sample, this clonotype was seen a few times. The rearrangement uses TRBV5-1 and TRBJ1-2; the D gene is possibly TRBD1 (6 bases). Germline V gives CDR1 SGHRS, CDR2 YFSETQ. This CDR3 spans 14 amino acids. The V end lost 4 bases, the J end lost 8 bases, and 18 bases lay between the germline ends. The CDR3 DNA reads as TGCGCCAGCAGCACGGGACAAGACGTCGGCGGCTACACCTTC. Its translation: CASSTGQDVGGYTF. The whole variable domain, remainder taken from reference TRBV5-1 and TRBJ1-2, is KAGVTQTPRYLIKTRGQQVTLSCSPISGHRSVSWYQQTPGQGLQFLFEYFSETQRNKGNFPGRFSGRQFSNSRSEMNVSTLELGDSALYLCASSTGQDVGGYTFGSGTRLTVV.

This clonotype was seen at least ten times. J is TRBJ2-3 and V is TRBV6-5; D is uncertain. Germline CDR1 and CDR2: MNHEY and SVGAGI. The CDR3 runs 15 residues. Trimming took off 0 bases at V and 4 bases at J, with 11 bases between the two ends. This chain's CDR3 is CASSYSVNIADTQYF. The CDR3 DNA follows: TGTGCCAGCAGTTACTCGGTAAACATAGCAGATACGCAGTATTTT.

This rearrangement joins TRBV7-8 to TRBJ2-1, with D perhaps TRBD2 (5 bases). The length of the CDR3 is 15 residues. Germline CDR1 and CDR2: SGHVS and FQNEAQ. Trimming removed 5 bases at V and 8 bases at J, with 19 bases between. CDR3 in DNA: TGTGCCAGCAGCCCTCGGGTAGCGAGTGTCGATGAGCAGTTCTTC. It codes for CASSPRVASVDEQFF.